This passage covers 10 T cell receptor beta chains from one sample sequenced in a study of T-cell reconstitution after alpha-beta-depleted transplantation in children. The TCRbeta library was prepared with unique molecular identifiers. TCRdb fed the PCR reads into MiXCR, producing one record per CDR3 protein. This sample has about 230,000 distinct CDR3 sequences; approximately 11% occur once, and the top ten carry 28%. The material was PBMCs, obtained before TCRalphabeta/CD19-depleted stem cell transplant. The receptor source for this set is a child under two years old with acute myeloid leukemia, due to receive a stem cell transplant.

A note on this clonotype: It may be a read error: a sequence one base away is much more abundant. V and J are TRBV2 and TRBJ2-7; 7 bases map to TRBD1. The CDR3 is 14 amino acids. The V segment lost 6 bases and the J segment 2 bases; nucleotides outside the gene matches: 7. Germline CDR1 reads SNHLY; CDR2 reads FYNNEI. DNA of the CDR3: TGTGCCAGCAGCAGGGACAGCTTCCCCTACGAGCAGTACTTC. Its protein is CASSRDSFPYEQYF.

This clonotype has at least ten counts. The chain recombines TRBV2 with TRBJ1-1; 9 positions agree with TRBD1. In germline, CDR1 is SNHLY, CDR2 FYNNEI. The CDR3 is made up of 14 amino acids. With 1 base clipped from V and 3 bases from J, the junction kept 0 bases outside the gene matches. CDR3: CASSEGTGDTEAFF. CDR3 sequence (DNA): TGTGCCAGCAGTGAAGGGACAGGGGACACTGAAGCTTTCTTT.

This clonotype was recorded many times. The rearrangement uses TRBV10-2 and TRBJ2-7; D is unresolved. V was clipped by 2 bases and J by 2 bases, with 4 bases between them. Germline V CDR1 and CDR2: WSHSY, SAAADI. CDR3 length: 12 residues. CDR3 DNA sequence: TGCGCCAGCAGTGAGGGGGCCTACGAGCAGTACTTC. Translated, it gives CASSEGAYEQYF.

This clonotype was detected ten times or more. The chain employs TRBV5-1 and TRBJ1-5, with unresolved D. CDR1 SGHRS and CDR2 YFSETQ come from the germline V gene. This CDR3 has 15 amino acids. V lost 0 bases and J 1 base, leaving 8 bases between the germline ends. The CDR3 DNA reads TGCGCCAGCAGCTTGGAGGGCCAGAGCAATCAGCCCCAGCATTTT. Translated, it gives CASSLEGQSNQPQHF.

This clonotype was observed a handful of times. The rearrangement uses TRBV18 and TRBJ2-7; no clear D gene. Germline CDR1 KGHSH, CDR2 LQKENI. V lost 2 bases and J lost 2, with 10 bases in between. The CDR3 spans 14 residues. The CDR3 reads CASSPSGSTYEQYF. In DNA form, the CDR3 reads TGTGCCAGCTCACCATCGGGCAGTACCTACGAGCAGTACTTC.

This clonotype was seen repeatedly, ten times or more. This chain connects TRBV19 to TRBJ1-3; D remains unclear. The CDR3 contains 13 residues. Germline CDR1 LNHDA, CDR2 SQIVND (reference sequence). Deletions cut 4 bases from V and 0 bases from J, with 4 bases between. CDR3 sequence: CASSTTSGNTIYF. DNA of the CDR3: TGTGCCAGTAGTACAACCTCTGGAAACACCATATATTTT.

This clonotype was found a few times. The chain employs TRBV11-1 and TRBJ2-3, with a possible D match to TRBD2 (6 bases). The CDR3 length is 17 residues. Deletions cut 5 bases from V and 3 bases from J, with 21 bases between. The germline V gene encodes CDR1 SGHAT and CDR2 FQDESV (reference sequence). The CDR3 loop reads CASSPHDGSVETDTQYF. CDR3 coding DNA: TGTGCCAGCAGCCCTCACGACGGGAGCGTGGAAACAGATACGCAGTATTTT.

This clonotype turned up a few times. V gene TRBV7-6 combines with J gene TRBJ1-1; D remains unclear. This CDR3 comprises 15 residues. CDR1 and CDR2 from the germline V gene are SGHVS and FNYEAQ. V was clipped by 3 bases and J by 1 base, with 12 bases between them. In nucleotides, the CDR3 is TGTGCCAGCAGCTTGGGCTCAGCCGGGAACACTGAAGCTTTCTTT. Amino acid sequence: CASSLGSAGNTEAFF.

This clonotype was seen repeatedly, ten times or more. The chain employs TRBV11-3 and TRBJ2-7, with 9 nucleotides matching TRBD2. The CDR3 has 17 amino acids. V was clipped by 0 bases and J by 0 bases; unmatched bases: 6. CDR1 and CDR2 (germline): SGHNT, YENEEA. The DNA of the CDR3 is TGTGCCAGCAGCTTAGATCTGACTAGCGGATTCTCCTACGAGCAGTACTTC. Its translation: CASSLDLTSGFSYEQYF.

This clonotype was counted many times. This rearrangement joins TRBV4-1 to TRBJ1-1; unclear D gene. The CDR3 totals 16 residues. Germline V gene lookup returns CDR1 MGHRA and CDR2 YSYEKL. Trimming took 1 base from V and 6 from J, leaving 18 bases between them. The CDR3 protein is CASSQGGIGRWAEAFF. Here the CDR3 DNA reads TGCGCCAGCAGCCAAGGCGGCATCGGCCGGTGGGCTGAAGCTTTCTTT.